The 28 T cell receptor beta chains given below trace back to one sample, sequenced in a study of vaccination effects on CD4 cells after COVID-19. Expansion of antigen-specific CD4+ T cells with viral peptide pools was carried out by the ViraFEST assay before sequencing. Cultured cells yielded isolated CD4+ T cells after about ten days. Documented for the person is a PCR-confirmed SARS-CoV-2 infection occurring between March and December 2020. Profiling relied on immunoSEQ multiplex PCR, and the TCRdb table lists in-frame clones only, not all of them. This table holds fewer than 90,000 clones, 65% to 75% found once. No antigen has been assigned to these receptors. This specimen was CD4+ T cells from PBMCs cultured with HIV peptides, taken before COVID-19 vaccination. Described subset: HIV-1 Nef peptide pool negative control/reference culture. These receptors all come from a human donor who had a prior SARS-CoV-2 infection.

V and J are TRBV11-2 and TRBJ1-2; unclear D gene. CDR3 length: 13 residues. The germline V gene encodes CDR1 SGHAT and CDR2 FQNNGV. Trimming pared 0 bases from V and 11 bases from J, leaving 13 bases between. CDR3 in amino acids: CASSLDQTGGYTF. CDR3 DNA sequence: TGTGCCAGCAGCTTAGATCAAACCGGCGGGTACACCTTC. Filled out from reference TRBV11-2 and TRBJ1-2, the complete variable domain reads EAGVAQSPRYKIIEKRQSVAFWCNPISGHATLYWYQQILGQGPKLLIQFQNNGVVDDSQLPKDRFSAERLKGVDSTLKIQPAKLEDSAVYLCASSLDQTGGYTFGSGTRLTVV.

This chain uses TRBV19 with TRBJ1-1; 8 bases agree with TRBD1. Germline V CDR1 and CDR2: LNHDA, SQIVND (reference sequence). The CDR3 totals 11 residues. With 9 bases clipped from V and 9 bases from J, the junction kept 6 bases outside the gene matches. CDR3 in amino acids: CASSTGVKAFF. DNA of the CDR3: TGTGCCAGCTCGACAGGGGTTAAAGCTTTCTTT.

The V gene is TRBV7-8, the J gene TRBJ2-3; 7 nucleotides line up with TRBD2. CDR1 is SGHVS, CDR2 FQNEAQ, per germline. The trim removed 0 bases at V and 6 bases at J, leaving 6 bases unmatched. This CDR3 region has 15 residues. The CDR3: CASSLAFAGVDTQYF. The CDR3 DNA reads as TGTGCCAGCAGCTTAGCATTTGCGGGGGTTGATACGCAGTATTTT.

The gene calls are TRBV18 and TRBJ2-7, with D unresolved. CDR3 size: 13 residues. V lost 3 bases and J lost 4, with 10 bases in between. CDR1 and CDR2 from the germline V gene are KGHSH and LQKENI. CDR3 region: CASSPEDGYEQYF. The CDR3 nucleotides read TGTGCCAGCTCACCGGAAGACGGATACGAGCAGTACTTC.

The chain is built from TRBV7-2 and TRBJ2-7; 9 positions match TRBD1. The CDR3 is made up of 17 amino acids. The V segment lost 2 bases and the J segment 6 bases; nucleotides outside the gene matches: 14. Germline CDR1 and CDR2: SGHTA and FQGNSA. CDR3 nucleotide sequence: TGTGCCAGCAGCTTACTCTGGGCCGGGACAGGGTTAAGCGAGCAGTACTTC. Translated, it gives CASSLLWAGTGLSEQYF.

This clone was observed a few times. CDR3 coding DNA: TGTGCCAGCACCACCGAGCAGCTTCGGACCCAGTACTTC. Its protein is CASTTEQLRTQYF. The V gene is TRBV12-3 or TRBV12-4, the J gene TRBJ2-5; no reliable D call. The CDR3 is 13 amino acids. Trimming pared 7 bases from V and 7 bases from J, leaving 16 bases between.

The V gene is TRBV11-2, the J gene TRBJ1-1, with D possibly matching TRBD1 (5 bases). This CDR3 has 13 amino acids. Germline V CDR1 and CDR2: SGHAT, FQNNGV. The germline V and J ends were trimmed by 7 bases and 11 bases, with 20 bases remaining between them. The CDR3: CASILMRGGEAFF. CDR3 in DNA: TGTGCCAGCATCCTCATGCGGGGCGGGGAGGCTTTCTTT.

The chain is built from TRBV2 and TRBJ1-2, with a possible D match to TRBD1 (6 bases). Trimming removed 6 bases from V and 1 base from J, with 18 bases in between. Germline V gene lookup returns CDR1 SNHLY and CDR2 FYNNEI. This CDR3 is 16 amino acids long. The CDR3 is CASSLVRGQGNYGYTF. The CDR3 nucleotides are TGTGCCAGCAGCCTTGTCCGGGGGCAGGGTAACTATGGCTACACCTTC.

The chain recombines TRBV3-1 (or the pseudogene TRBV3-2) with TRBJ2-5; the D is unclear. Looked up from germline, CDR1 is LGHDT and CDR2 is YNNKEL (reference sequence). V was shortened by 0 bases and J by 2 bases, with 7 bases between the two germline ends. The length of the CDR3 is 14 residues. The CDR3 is CASSQESIQETQYF. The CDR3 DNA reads TGTGCCAGCAGCCAAGAGAGTATACAAGAGACCCAGTACTTC.

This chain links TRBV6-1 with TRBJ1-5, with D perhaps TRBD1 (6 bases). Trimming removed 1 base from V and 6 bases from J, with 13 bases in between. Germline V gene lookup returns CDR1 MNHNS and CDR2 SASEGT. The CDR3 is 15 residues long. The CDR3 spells CASSEVDRMGQPQHF. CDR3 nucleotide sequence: TGTGCCAGCAGTGAAGTAGACAGGATGGGTCAGCCCCAGCATTTT.

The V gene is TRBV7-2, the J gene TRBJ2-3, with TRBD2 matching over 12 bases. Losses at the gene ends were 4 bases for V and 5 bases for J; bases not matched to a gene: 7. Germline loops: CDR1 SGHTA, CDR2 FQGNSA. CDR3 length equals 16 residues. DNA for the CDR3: TGTGCCAGCAGCTCGACTAGCGGGAGTTCCGGAGATACGCAGTATTTT. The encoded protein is CASSSTSGSSGDTQYF.

The DNA for the CDR3 is TGTGCCAGCAGCTCCCGGGGAGTGGTGGGAGGCGGGGAGCTGTTTTTT. Protein: CASSSRGVVGGGELFF. The chain uses TRBV7-3 and TRBJ2-2; D is perhaps TRBD2 (6 bases). The CDR3 is 16 amino acids. The germline gives CDR1 SGHTA, CDR2 FQGTGA. Trimming removed 4 bases at V and 7 bases at J, with 19 bases between.

CDR3 protein: CASSFTWTSGNYEQYF. The CDR3 region has the DNA TGTGCCAGCAGTTTCACGTGGACTAGCGGGAACTACGAGCAGTACTTC. The gene calls are TRBV28 and TRBJ2-7; 12 bases are shared with TRBD2. This CDR3 is built from 16 residues. V dropped 3 bases and J dropped 3; count of bases not matched to a gene: 6. Germline CDR1 is MDHEN and CDR2 is SYDVKM.

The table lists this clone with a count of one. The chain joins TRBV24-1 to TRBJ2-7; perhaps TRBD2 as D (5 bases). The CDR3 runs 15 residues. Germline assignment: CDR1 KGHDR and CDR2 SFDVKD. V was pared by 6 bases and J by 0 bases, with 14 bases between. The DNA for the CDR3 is TGTGCCACCAGTCCCCGGGGTCCTCGCTCCTACGAGCAGTACTTC. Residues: CATSPRGPRSYEQYF.

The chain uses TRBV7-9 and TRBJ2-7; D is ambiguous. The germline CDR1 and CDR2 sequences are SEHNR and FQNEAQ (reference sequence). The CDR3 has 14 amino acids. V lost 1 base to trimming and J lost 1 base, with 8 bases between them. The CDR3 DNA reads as TGTGCCAGCAGCTTAGAGCTGGGTTCCTACGAGCAGTACTTC. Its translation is CASSLELGSYEQYF.

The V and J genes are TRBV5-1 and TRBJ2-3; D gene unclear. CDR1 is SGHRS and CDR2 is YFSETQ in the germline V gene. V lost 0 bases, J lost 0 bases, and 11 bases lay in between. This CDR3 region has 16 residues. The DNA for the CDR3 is TGCGCCAGCAGCTTGGAATCTGCCTCTAGCACAGATACGCAGTATTTT. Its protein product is CASSLESASSTDTQYF.

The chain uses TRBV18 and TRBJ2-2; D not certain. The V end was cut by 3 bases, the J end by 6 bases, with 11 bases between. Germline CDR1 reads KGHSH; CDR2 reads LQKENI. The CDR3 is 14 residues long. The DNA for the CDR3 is TGTGCCAGCTCACCTCCGGGCCGATCCGGGGAGCTGTTTTTT. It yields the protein CASSPPGRSGELFF.

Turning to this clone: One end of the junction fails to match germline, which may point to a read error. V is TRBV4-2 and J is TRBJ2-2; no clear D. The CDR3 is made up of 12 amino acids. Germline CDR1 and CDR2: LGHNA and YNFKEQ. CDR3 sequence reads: CASSQESGELFF. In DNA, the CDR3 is TGTGCCAGCAGTCAAGAATCCGGGGAGCTGTTTTTT.

The CDR3, as DNA: TGTGCCAGCAGTGCTGTCCTAGCGGGAGAACTTGAGCAGTTCTTC. Its translation: CASSAVLAGELEQFF. V usage is TRBV2 and J usage is TRBJ2-1; TRBD2 matches at 10 bases. Unmatched junction bases numbered 9, after V lost 4 bases and J lost 9 bases. Per the germline V gene, CDR1 is SNHLY and CDR2 is FYNNEI. CDR3 size: 15 residues. Variable domain in full (rest from reference TRBV2 and TRBJ2-1): EPEVTQTPSHQVTQMGQEVILRCVPISNHLYFYWYRQILGQKVEFLVSFYNNEISEKSEIFDDQFSVERPDGSNFTLKIRSTKLEDSAMYFCASSAVLAGELEQFFGPGTRLTVL.

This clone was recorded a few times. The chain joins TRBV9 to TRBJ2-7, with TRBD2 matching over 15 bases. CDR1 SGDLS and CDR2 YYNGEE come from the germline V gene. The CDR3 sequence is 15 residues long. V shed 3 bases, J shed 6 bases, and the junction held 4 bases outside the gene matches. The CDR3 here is CASSAGTSGRLEQYF. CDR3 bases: TGTGCCAGCAGCGCGGGGACTAGCGGGAGGCTCGAGCAGTACTTC.

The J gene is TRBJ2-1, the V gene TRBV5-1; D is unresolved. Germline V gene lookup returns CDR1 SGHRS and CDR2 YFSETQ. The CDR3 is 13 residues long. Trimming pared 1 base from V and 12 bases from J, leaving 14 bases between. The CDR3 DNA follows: TGCGCCAGCAGCTTGTTACGCTTGGACGGGCAGTTCTTC. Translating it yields CASSLLRLDGQFF.

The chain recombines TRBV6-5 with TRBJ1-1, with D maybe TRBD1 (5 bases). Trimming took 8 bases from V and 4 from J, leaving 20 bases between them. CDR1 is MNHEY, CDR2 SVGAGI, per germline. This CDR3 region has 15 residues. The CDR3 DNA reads TGTGCCAGCGGGGGAGGGGATACAGTTAGCACTGAAGCTTTCTTT. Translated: CASGGGDTVSTEAFF.

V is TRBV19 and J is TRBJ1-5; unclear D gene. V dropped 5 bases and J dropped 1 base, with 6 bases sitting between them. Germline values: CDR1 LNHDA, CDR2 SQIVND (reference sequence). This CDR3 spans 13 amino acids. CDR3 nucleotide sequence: TGTGCCAGTAGTTCTTGGAGCAATCAGCCCCAGCATTTT. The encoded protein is CASSSWSNQPQHF.

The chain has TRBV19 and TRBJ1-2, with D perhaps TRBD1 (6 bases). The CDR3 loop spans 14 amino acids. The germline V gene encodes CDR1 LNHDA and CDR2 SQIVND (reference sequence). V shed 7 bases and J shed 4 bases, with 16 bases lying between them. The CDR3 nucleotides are TGTGCCAGTACGGAGACAGGAATCCTCTATGGCTACACCTTC. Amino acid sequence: CASTETGILYGYTF. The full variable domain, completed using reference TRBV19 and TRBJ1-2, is DGGITQSPKYLFRKEGQNVTLSCEQNLNHDAMYWYRQDPGQGLRLIYYSQIVNDFQKGDIAEGYSVSREKKESFPLTVTSAQKNPTAFYLCASTETGILYGYTFGSGTRLTVV.

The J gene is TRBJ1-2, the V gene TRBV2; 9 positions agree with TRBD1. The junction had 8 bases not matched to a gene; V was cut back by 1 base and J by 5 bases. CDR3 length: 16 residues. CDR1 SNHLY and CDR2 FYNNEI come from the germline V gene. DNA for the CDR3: TGTGCCAGCAGTGAAGGGCAACAGGGGGCTTTTTATGGCTACACCTTC. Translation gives CASSEGQQGAFYGYTF.

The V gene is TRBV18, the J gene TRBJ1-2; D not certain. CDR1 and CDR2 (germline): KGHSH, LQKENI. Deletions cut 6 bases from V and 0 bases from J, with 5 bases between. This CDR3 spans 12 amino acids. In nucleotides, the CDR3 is TGTGCCAGCTCGCCTACTAACTATGGCTACACCTTC. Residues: CASSPTNYGYTF.

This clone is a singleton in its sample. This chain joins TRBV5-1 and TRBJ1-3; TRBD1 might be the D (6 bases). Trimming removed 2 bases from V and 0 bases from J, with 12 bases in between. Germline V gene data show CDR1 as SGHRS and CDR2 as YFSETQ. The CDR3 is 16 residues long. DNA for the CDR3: TGCGCCAGCAGCTTAATAGAACAGGGCTCTGGAAACACCATATATTTT. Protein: CASSLIEQGSGNTIYF.

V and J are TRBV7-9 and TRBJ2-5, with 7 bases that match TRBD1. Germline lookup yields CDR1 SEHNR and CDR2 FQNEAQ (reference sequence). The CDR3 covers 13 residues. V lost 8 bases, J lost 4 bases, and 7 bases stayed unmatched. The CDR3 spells CASSGQRAETQYF. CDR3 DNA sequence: TGTGCCAGCTCGGGACAGCGTGCAGAGACCCAGTACTTC.